The TCR beta chain under discussion was sequenced for a study of T-cell reconstitution after alpha-beta-depleted transplantation in children. In this sample, this clonotype turned up a few times. As it was prepared, the TCRbeta library received unique molecular identifiers. TCRdb processed the PCR reads anew with MiXCR; each CDR3 protein has one entry. The data hold approximately 240,000 distinct CDR3 sequences, with approximately 9.5% observed a single time. The CDR3 sequence is 13 residues long. Germline V gene sequence: CDR1 SGHRS, CDR2 YFSETQ. Deletions cut 2 bases from V and 1 base from J, with 6 bases between.

The chain joins TRBV5-1 to TRBJ1-1; D not resolved. The material sequenced was PBMCs from the stem cell graft donor, taken from the stem cell graft. The clonotype was recovered from a human donor who donated a stem cell graft to a child with acute lymphoblastic leukemia. The CDR3 region has the DNA TGCGCCAGCAGCTTACCGGGGAACACTGAAGCTTTCTTT. Protein: CASSLPGNTEAFF.